Listed below are T cell receptor beta chains from one sample, sequenced in a study of CD8+ T cells in alopecia areata. Clones were read by immunoSEQ multiplex PCR, and TCRdb kept only the in-frame ones, dropping some. The sample carries 200,000 to 250,000 clones, more than 45% recorded once. The sample consisted of CD4+ T cells sorted from blood, taken at week 4, from a patient treated with tofacitinib. The receptors derive from a human donor with alopecia areata. Both conserved end residues are part of each CDR3. The order of the fields is clone size, D gene, V gene, J gene, CDR3 DNA, CDR3 protein. D genes are given only for firm matches. A clone size is listed for some rows: how often the clone was seen (once, few, many), or a class if it is expanded.

NA	TRBD1	TRBV4-1	TRBJ1-2	TGCGCCAGCAGCCAGGGGGACAGGTCCACTGGCTACACCTTC	CASSQGDRSTGYTF
NA	TRBD1	TRBV30	TRBJ1-6	TGTGCCTGGAGAAACAGGGGGATAAGTTCACCCCTCCACTTT	CAWRNRGISSPLHF
NA	TRBD1	TRBV29-1	TRBJ2-2	TGCAGCGTTGTGGGACAGCTCACCGGGGAGCTGTTTTTT	CSVVGQLTGELFF
NA	TRBD1	TRBV5-4	TRBJ1-1	TGTGCCAGCAGCAGAGCCGGGACAGAGAACACTGAAGCTTTCTTT	CASSRAGTENTEAFF
few	TRBD1	TRBV27	TRBJ1-5	TGTGCCAGCAGTCTCCGGGACAGGAAAAATCAGCCCCAGCATTTT	CASSLRDRKNQPQHF
NA	NA	TRBV29-1	TRBJ2-3	TGCAGCTTCTCAGGCCGGGCAGATACGCAGTATTTT	CSFSGRADTQYF
NA	NA	TRBV25-1	TRBJ2-4	TGTGCCAGCAGTGAGACGGAGCTAGCCAAAAACATTCAGTACTTC	CASSETELAKNIQYF
many	NA	TRBV2	TRBJ2-2	TGTGCCAGCAGGGGCAGCAGGGTCGGCACCGGGGAGCTGTTTTTT	CASRGSRVGTGELFF
NA	NA	TRBV5-1	TRBJ2-7	TGCGCCAGCAGCTTGGGTTACGAGCAGTACTTC	CASSLGYEQYF
NA	NA	TRBV7-8	TRBJ2-3	TGTGCCAGCAGCTCCCAGGGGGGCGGCACAGATACGCAGTATTTT	CASSSQGGGTDTQYF
NA	NA	TRBV28	TRBJ1-2	TGTGCCAGCAGTTTTCTCTATGGCTACACCTTC	CASSFLYGYTF
once	TRBD1	TRBV14	TRBJ1-1	TGTGCCAGCAGCGATCCGGGACAGGGGCGGTCTTTCTTT	CASSDPGQGRSFF
many	TRBD2	TRBV27	TRBJ2-7	TGTGCCAGCAGTTTAGCGGGGGGGCCTTACGAGCAGTACTTC	CASSLAGGPYEQYF
few	TRBD1	TRBV10-3	TRBJ2-7	TGTGCCATCAGCCCCCGGGACAGCAACGGGTACGAGCAGTACTTC	CAISPRDSNGYEQYF
NA	NA	TRBV30	TRBJ1-1	TGTGCCTGGAGTGTACCGGAGACTGAAGCTTTCTTT	CAWSVPETEAFF
few	NA	TRBV29-1	TRBJ1-1	TGCAGCGTTGAAGAACGACTCGGCACTGAAGCTTTCTTT	CSVEERLGTEAFF
NA	NA	TRBV29-1	TRBJ2-3	TGCAGCGTTGAATCCACAGCTAGCACAGATACGCAGTATTTT	CSVESTASTDTQYF
NA	NA	TRBV7-9	TRBJ1-5	TGTGCCAGCAGCTACGGACACACCAATCAGCCCCAGCATTTT	CASSYGHTNQPQHF
few	NA	TRBV7-2	TRBJ1-4	TGTGCCAGCAGCTTACGGGTTGGGGGTGAAAAACTGTTTTTT	CASSLRVGGEKLFF
few	NA	TRBV6-6	TRBJ2-7	TGTGCCAGCAGCCCCGGGAAGCTCTACGAGCAGTACTTC	CASSPGKLYEQYF
NA	NA	TRBV30	TRBJ2-3	TGTGCCTGGAGTATATACTTACAGGGAGATACGCAGTATTTT	CAWSIYLQGDTQYF
NA	NA	TRBV19	TRBJ2-6	TGTGCCACTATAGATGCCCCAGGCTCTGGGGCCAACGTCCTGACTTTC	CATIDAPGSGANVLTF
NA	NA	TRBV30	TRBJ2-1	TGTGCCTGGAGTGTACGTGGAGGGGGTGGTGGGAATGAGCAGTTCTTC	CAWSVRGGGGGNEQFF
NA	NA	TRBV4-1	TRBJ2-7	TGCGCCAGCAGCCAAGGGGGCCTCTCGGCGGCCTACGAGCAGTACTTC	CASSQGGLSAAYEQYF
few	NA	TRBV29-1	TRBJ2-3	TGCAGTGTCTTTGGGGCAGATACGCAGTATTTT	CSVFGADTQYF
NA	NA	TRBV30	TRBJ2-3	TGTGCCTGGAGTGGGACGTCTGATACGCAGTATTTT	CAWSGTSDTQYF
NA	TRBD1	TRBV5-6	TRBJ2-7	TGTGCCAGCAGCTTTCGGGACAGACTCTACGAGCAGTACTTC	CASSFRDRLYEQYF
NA	NA	TRBV7-2	TRBJ2-1	TGTGCCAGCAGCCGGAGAGGGGTCCATGAGCAGTTCTTC	CASSRRGVHEQFF
NA	NA	TRBV6-6	TRBJ2-1	TGTGCCAGCACTCCGGATCGGGCTCGTAAGTTCTTC	CASTPDRARKFF
few	TRBD2	TRBV19	TRBJ2-3	TGTGCCAGTACCCCACTAGCGGGCACAGATACGCAGTATTTT	CASTPLAGTDTQYF
NA	TRBD1	TRBV10-3	TRBJ1-2	TGTGCCATCAGAACCGGGACAGGGGATCACTATGGCTACACCTTC	CAIRTGTGDHYGYTF
NA	TRBD1	TRBV30	TRBJ1-2	TGTGCCTGGGCCGCGGGACAGGGCCACTATGGCTACACCTTC	CAWAAGQGHYGYTF
NA	NA	TRBV5-1	TRBJ2-3	TGCGCCAGCAGCCAGGGGGAGGTAGATACGCAGTATTTT	CASSQGEVDTQYF
NA	NA	TRBV7-9	TRBJ1-5	TGTGCCAGCAGCTTAAGTGTGGGCCAGCCCCAGCATTTT	CASSLSVGQPQHF
NA	NA	TRBV4-1	TRBJ1-4	TGCGCCAGCAGCCACTTAGGACAAGCAGGAAGGGGCCCGTATGAAAAACTGTTTTTT	CASSHLGQAGRGPYEKLFF
NA	NA	TRBV27	TRBJ2-3	TGTGCCAGCCGACCCCACAGGCTGGAGGGCACAGATACGCAGTATTTT	CASRPHRLEGTDTQYF
NA	NA	TRBV4-1	TRBJ1-2	TGCGCCAGCAGCCGGGTAGAACAGACTAACTATGGCTACACCTTC	CASSRVEQTNYGYTF
few	NA	TRBV30	TRBJ1-2	TGTGCCTGGAGTGTAGTCACGGGCTATGGCTACACCTTC	CAWSVVTGYGYTF
NA	NA	TRBV9	TRBJ2-3	TGTGCCAGCAGCGTAGGCAGGCCCATCCCAGATACGCAGTATTTT	CASSVGRPIPDTQYF
few	TRBD2	TRBV7-3	TRBJ2-1	TGTGCCAGCAGCTTATCTCACGGGGGGTCCTACAATGAGCAGTTCTTC	CASSLSHGGSYNEQFF
NA	NA	TRBV9	TRBJ2-2	TGTGCCAGCAGCGTGGCTACCGGGGAGCTGTTTTTT	CASSVATGELFF
few	TRBD1	TRBV30	TRBJ1-5	TGTGCCTACCGGACAGGGGACAATCAGCCCCAGCATTTT	CAYRTGDNQPQHF
NA	TRBD1	TRBV7-8	TRBJ1-1	TGTGCCAGCAGCTCCATCGACAGGGGCAGTAAAGCTTTCTTT	CASSSIDRGSKAFF
NA	NA	TRBV29-1	TRBJ1-1	TGCAGCGTTAAGGGACGGATGAACACTGAAGCTTTCTTT	CSVKGRMNTEAFF
few	NA	TRBV5-1	TRBJ1-1	TGCGCCAGCAGCTTGGCCGGTTCGGATGAAGCTTTCTTT	CASSLAGSDEAFF